This T cell receptor beta chain came from a study of CD8+ T cells in alopecia areata. Sorted out of PBMCs were CD4+ T cells and CD8+ T cells. Germline CDR1 and CDR2: SEHNR and FQNEAQ (reference sequence). Deletions cut 5 bases from V and 5 bases from J, with 10 bases between. The CDR3 loop spans 13 amino acids. RNA extraction was followed by reverse transcription into cDNA, which acted as the sequencing template. Method: immunoSEQ multiplex PCR; TCRdb's copy keeps in-frame clones and lacks some. The table shows 98,000 or so clones, with approximately 50% occurring only once. Concerning this clone: The antigen is not known.

General study points: Although TCR sharing was seen in mice, sharing across patients was less clear, possibly for HLA-related reasons. Scalp specimens additionally yield sequences from normal skin's resident alphabeta T cells. Clonality in lesional scalp, especially alopecia totalis/universalis, exceeded that of normal scalp.

This sequence joins TRBV7-9 and TRBJ2-1; D perhaps matches TRBD2 (5 bases). The clonotype was recovered from a human donor with alopecia areata. Sequenced: NKG2D-low CD8+ T cells sorted from blood. CDR3 loop: CASSRGGNNEQFF. For the CDR3, the DNA is TGTGCCAGCAGCCGTGGAGGAAACAATGAGCAGTTCTTC.